This TCR beta chain was recovered during a study of cytomegalovirus exposure and HLA in healthy donors (dated by TCRdb to about 2017). Study-level background: In an earlier analysis of several hundred of the donors, 276 Gb of sequence data and 90 million to 120 million unique TCR beta sequences from 180 million or so T cells were reported. The study profiled the T cell repertoires of hundreds of subjects by immunosequencing and related them to cytomegalovirus serostatus. Donor age, sex, ethnicity and CMV serostatus were compiled alongside the repertoire data. Among around 400 genotyped donors of the cohort, an average of around 240,000 unique TCR beta nucleotide sequences were sequenced per donor, roughly 18% of them non-productive. The number of donors typed differed by locus, with about 629-640 for A, B, C, DRB1 and DQB1, more than 500 for DQA1, some 570 for DPA1, and around 450 for DPB1. Both class I and class II loci were covered by HLA typing, at four-digit resolution. An early release that covered about 600 HLA-typed donors contained 250 to 350 gigabases of sequencing data and 85 million to 100 million unique TCR sequences. Of the 350 to 450 genotyped donors, over 80% were placed in the genetic ancestry cluster associated with self-reported Caucasian donors. In an earlier analysis of more than 550 of the donors, high-throughput TCR beta sequencing was used to judge whether each TCR beta V gene segment behaved as functional or pseudogenic. Along with the roughly 610-subject first cohort, a separate validation cohort of some 130 different subjects was used. To predict cytomegalovirus infection status, the study brought together high-throughput TCR immunosequencing, statistical association of individual TCRs with disease status, and machine learning. All discovery cohort repertoires had been generated on a single sequencing platform. The study was designed to test whether signatures of past pathogen exposure could be identified by cataloging public T cell receptors. Rather than drawing on any new phenotypic data, the later analysis identified candidate immune exposures from TCR beta sequences and the way those sequences occurred across donors. In a later analysis, previously published TCR beta repertoires from fewer than 750 donors were re-analyzed and high-resolution HLA genotyping was added so that TCR occurrence patterns could be studied. In a later genetic analysis, genome-wide SNP genotypes for about three fifths of the roughly 670 donors were used, and that subset was treated as a discovery cohort. Four to six DR-DQ haplotypes were handled as single units for association and clustering, since linkage in the cohort was strong.

In the germline V gene (reference sequence), CDR1 corresponds to SEHNR and CDR2 to FQNEAQ. Reading from cysteine to phenylalanine, the CDR3 counts 14 amino acids. The entry retains the CDR3 DNA only, 42 bases that are in frame from base 1. This clone was counted a few times. Its antigen specificity is not known. Base qualities are not at hand, and no much larger clone is one base apart. Library generation was performed with the immunoSEQ multiplex PCR assay. For the multiplex PCR, a mixture combining 60 forward primers for TCR Vbeta segments and 13 reverse primers for TCR Jbeta segments was used. The CDR3 region of rearranged TCR beta genes was amplified from genomic DNA by a multiplex PCR assay. On the Illumina HiSeq System, the amplified TCR beta libraries were sequenced as 87-base-pair reads. In the authors' own workflow: A later analysis tallied tens of millions of unique TCR beta chains across the 666 repertoires, and approximately 11 million of those chains were shared by two or more donors. To remove PCR and sequencing errors, raw reads were error-corrected and collapsed into unique sequences using a nearest-neighbor algorithm that merged closely related sequences. To assign V, D and J gene segments, CDR3 sequences were aligned to IMGT reference sequences. Each retained sequence needed at least a six-nucleotide match to both a V gene segment and a J gene segment. A rearrangement counted as productive if the CDR3 had no stop codons and remained in frame with V and J, and every other rearrangement counted as non-productive. Following IMGT convention, CDR3 was defined as the stretch from the second conserved V-encoded cysteine to the conserved J-encoded phenylalanine. The earlier analysis of 450 to 750 of the donors excluded any sequence lacking an unambiguous match to a single V gene segment. An earlier analysis of several hundred of the donors called V segments functional above 56.7% productive rearrangements and segregating when the between-donor standard deviation exceeded 5%. A statistical classification framework was developed to diagnose cytomegalovirus status using the catalog of TCR beta chain sequences. V and J gene assignment, in a later analysis, came from comparing TCR nucleotide sequences with IMGT/GENE-DB human TR gene sequences. In a later analysis, CDR3 sequences and most-parsimonious VDJ recombination scenarios were assigned using the TCRdist pipeline. In a later analysis, each TCR beta chain was defined by its CDR3 amino acid sequence together with its V-gene family, and reads without a unique V-gene family were excluded. To address suspected cross-contamination and a sequencing artifact, a later analysis removed several hundred highly shared, low-generation-probability nucleotide sequences. In a later analysis, a clonal expansion index was calculated for each public chain from normalized within-repertoire ranks of inferred template counts. In a later analysis, generation probabilities were computed with a VDJ recombination model fitted to out-of-frame rearrangements, and the resulting probabilities were checked against IGoR. Hypergeometric tests were used in a later analysis to score TCR-TCR, TCR-HLA and TCR-CMV co-occurrence, with a repertoire-size bias correction applied to the TCR pairs. A later analysis estimated false discovery rates by permuting HLA or CMV assignments 20 times. In a later analysis, co-occurring TCRs were grouped using DBSCAN, and TCRdist sequence similarity was added for clustering within HLA-allele-positive subsets. Repertoires with fewer than 30,000 or more than 120,000 public chains were left out of co-occurrence clustering, as were five repertoires with anomalous nucleotide sharing. The table was pulled from immuneACCESS by TCRdb, which kept in-frame rearrangements only. Such tables lose some clones; where checked, under half of the loss comes from unresolved V genes, and the rest has no known cause. For V, J and clone size, that table is used; D and trimming come from the DNA. The sample records roughly 150,000 clones, more than 70% of which are singletons. The ten most abundant clones make up roughly 12% of the sample.

Overall study results and their limits: The presence/absence analyses assumed that sequencing depth was roughly uniform across donors, and that assumption may not be true. Because some donors lacked HLA typing at each locus, the association tests relied only on the typed subset. Because counts were too low, more than 15 rarely observed V segments, including chromosome 9 orphons, were left out of the earlier analysis of several hundred of the donors. In an earlier analysis of some 550 of the donors, most TCR beta V segments were observed in productive rearrangements about 90% or about 30% of the time, broadly matching IMGT annotations. Three of the identified cytomegalovirus-associated TCR beta chains were confirmed in vitro to be specific for cytomegalovirus antigens. A cluster of highly shared sequence variants was judged likely to represent a technical artifact of the sequencing pipeline. Assigning TCR associations to individual alleles was difficult when HLA alleles, especially DR and DQ, strongly co-occurred. Some IMGT-functional V segments, including TRBV6-2 and TRBV6-3, could not be distinguished by the 87-base-pair reads and were therefore excluded. In a later analysis, most CMV-associated TCR beta chains were found to appear HLA-restricted, with HLA associations seemingly driven largely by CMV exposure. A total of roughly 160 TCR beta chains were listed by the study as associated with cytomegalovirus. Immune exposure information for the cohort was limited to CMV serostatus. A further reported finding was that TCR beta sequences accurately predicted the HLA-A and HLA-B alleles for most subjects in the first cohort. According to a later analysis, parvovirus B19, influenza, CMV and Epstein-Barr virus appeared linked to several top co-occurrence clusters. This cohort had only TCR beta chains sequenced, and the lack of alpha or paired-chain data limited which features could be detected. According to a later genetic analysis, donors in an Asian-associated ancestry cluster had fewer N-insertions in productive TCRs than the approximately 670-donor mean. While some public TCRs were present in many individuals, most TCR sequences turned up only very rarely across donors. In a later genetic analysis, a missense DCLRE1C variant was associated with V-gene and J-gene trimming of TCR beta chains, and the association was replicated in an independent cohort. A later analysis found that TCR association rates varied across HLA loci, with DRB1 alleles showing the most associated TCRs and HLA-C alleles the fewest. According to the authors, the approach could potentially be generalized to other disease states and immunological phenotypes. In both the original and validation cohorts, the classifier was reported to diagnose cytomegalovirus status with high specificity and sensitivity. Compared with equally common non-associated chains, HLA-associated TCR beta chains in a later analysis were more clonally expanded and had lower generation probabilities. At a false discovery rate of 0.05, a later analysis linked 15,000 to 20,000 TCR beta sequences to specific HLA alleles. Correlated functional status among segregating V segments might be attributable to linkage disequilibrium, but an unknown experimental factor could not be ruled out.

In total, approximately 700 healthy bone marrow donors made up the cohort. All cohort members were sampled while nominally healthy, although unrecorded immune exposures were likely present. The donor was CMV seropositive and belonged to the group of about 290 seropositive cohort members. Each donor provided a peripheral blood sample, and peripheral blood mononuclear cells were used for TCR beta sequencing. The Qiagen DNeasy Blood Extraction Kit was used to extract genomic DNA from the blood cell samples. Recombination joined TRBV7-9 with TRBJ2-5; 10 bases in the junction line up with TRBD2. The assigned J gene may be wrong: the sequence end matches TRBJ2-7 better. Material for sequencing was PBMCs. The sequence came from a man younger than 30 in good health and CMV-seropositive. The base sequence is TGTGCCAGCAGCTTCCTAGCGGGAGACCACGAGCAGTACTTC. It translates to CASSFLAGDHEQYF.